This T cell receptor (beta chain) emerged from a study of T-cell memory formation after mild COVID-19. Study-wide context: Each donor largely had its own TCR clusters.

This clonotype was observed at least ten times. What it binds is not known. Study-level findings and limits: Memory cells collected pre-infection included some clones that later responded, suggesting cross-reactive memory joined. There was no confirmation that second-wave clones peaking on day 37 were SARS-CoV-2 specific.

5'RACE primed at constant segments yielded TCR alpha and TCR beta cDNA libraries bearing sample barcodes and UMIs. TCRdb redid the calling of the 5' RACE reads with MiXCR, one entry per CDR3 protein. The top ten clones hold approximately 12% of a sample with 350,000 to 400,000 distinct CDR3 sequences, over 20% of them seen once. Germline assignment: CDR1 SEHNR and CDR2 FQNEAQ (reference sequence). V was trimmed by 3 bases and J by 4 bases, leaving 10 bases between them. The CDR3 loop spans 13 amino acids. The chain combines TRBV7-9 with TRBJ2-7; D possibly corresponds to TRBD2 (6 bases). The origin of this receptor is an adult woman who had mild COVID-19 (a few samples of this study predate the infection). Cell type and time point are not known. What was sequenced was PBMCs or a T cell subset sorted from them (not recorded which). CDR3 nucleotide sequence: TGTGCCAGCAGCTTGGTTAGCGGATACGAGCAGTACTTC. Amino acids: CASSLVSGYEQYF. Looking up the rest from reference TRBV7-9 and TRBJ2-7 gives the full variable domain: DTGVSQNPRHKITKRGQNVTFRCDPISEHNRLYWYRQTLGQGPEFLTYFQNEAQLEKSRLLSDRFSAERPKGSFSTLEIQRTEQGDSAMYLCASSLVSGYEQYFGPGTRLTVT.